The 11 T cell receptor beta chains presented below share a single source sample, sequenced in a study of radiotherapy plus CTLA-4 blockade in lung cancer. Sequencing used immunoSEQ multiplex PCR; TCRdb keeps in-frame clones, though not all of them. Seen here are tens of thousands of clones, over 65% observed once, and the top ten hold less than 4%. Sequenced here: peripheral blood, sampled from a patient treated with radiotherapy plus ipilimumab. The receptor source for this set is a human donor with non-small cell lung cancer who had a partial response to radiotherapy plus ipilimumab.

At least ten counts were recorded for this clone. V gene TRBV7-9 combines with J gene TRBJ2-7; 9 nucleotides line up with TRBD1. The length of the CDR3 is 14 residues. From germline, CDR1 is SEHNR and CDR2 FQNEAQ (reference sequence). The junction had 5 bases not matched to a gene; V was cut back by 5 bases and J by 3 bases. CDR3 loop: CASSAGTGLYEQYF. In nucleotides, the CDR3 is TGTGCCAGCAGCGCCGGGACAGGGCTCTACGAGCAGTACTTC.

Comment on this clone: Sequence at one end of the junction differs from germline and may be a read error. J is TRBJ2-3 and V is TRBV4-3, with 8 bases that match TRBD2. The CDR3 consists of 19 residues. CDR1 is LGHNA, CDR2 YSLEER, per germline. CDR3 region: CASIQSSGGGWPSTDTQYF. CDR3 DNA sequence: TGCGCCAGCATCCAAAGTTCAGGCGGGGGGTGGCCTAGCACAGATACGCAGTATTTT.

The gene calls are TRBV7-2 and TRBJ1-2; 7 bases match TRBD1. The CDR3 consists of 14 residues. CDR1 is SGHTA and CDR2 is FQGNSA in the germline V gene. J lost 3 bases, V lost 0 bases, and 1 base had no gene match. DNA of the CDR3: TGTGCCAGCAGCTTAGCAGGGGGCGACTATGGCTACACCTTC. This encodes CASSLAGGDYGYTF. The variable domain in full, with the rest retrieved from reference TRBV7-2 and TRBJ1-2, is GAGVSQSPSNKVTEKGKDVELRCDPISGHTALYWYRQSLGQGLEFLIYFQGNSAPDKSGLPSDRFSAERTGGSVSTLTIQRTQQEDSAVYLCASSLAGGDYGYTFGSGTRLTVV.

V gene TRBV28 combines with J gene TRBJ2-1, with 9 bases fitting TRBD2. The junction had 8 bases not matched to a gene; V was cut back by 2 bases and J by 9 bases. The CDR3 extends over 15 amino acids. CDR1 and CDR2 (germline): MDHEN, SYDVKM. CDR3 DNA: TGTGCCAGCAGTTTAGATGCGGGGGGGTCGAGTGAGCAGTTCTTC. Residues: CASSLDAGGSSEQFF.

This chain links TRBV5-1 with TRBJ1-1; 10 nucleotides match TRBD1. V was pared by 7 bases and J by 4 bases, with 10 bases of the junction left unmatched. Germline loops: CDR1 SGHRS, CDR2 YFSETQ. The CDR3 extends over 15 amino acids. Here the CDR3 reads CASRSVGQGSTEAFF. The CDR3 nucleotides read TGCGCCAGCCGATCTGTGGGACAGGGGTCCACTGAAGCTTTCTTT.

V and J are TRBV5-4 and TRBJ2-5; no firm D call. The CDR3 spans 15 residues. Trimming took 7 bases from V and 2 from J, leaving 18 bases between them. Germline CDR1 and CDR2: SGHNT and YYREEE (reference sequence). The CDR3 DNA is TGTGCCAGCTCCCCACCAGGAATGCCGCAAGAGACCCAGTACTTC. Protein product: CASSPPGMPQETQYF. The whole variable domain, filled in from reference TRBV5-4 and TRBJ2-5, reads ETGVTQSPTHLIKTRGQQVTLRCSSQSGHNTVSWYQQALGQGPQFIFQYYREEENGRGNFPPRFSGLQFPNYSSELNVNALELDDSALYLCASSPPGMPQETQYFGPGTRLLVL.

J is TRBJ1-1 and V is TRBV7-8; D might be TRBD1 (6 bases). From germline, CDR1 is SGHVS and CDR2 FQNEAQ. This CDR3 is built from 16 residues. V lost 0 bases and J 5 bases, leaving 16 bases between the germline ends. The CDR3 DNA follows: TGTGCCAGCAGCTTAGCCCAACAGGGCGAGAGGACTGAAGCTTTCTTT. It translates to CASSLAQQGERTEAFF.

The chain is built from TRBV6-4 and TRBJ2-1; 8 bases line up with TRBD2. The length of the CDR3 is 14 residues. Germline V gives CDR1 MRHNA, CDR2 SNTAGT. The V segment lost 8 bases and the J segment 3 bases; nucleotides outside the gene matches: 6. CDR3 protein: CASSPAGDYNEQFF. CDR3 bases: TGTGCCAGCTCTCCAGCGGGGGACTACAATGAGCAGTTCTTC.

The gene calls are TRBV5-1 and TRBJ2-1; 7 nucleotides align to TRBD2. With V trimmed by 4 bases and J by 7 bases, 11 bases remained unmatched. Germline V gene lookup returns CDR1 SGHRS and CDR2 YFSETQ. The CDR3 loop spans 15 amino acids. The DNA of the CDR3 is TGCGCCAGCAGCCCCCTTGGGGGGGTAGGGAATGAGCAGTTCTTC. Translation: CASSPLGGVGNEQFF.

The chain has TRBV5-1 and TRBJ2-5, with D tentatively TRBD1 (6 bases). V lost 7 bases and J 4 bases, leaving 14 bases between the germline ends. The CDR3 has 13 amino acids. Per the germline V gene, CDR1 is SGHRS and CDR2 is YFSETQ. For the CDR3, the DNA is TGCGCCAGCCGAGACCAGGGGCGAGAGACCCAGTACTTC. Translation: CASRDQGRETQYF.

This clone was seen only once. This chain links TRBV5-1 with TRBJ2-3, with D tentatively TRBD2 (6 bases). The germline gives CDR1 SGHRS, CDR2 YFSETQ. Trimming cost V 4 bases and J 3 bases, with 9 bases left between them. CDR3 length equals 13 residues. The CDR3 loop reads CASSLGGTDTQYF. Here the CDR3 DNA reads TGCGCCAGCAGCCTTGGGGGGACAGATACGCAGTATTTT. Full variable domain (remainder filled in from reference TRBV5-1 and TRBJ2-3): KAGVTQTPRYLIKTRGQQVTLSCSPISGHRSVSWYQQTPGQGLQFLFEYFSETQRNKGNFPGRFSGRQFSNSRSEMNVSTLELGDSALYLCASSLGGTDTQYFGPGTRLTVL.